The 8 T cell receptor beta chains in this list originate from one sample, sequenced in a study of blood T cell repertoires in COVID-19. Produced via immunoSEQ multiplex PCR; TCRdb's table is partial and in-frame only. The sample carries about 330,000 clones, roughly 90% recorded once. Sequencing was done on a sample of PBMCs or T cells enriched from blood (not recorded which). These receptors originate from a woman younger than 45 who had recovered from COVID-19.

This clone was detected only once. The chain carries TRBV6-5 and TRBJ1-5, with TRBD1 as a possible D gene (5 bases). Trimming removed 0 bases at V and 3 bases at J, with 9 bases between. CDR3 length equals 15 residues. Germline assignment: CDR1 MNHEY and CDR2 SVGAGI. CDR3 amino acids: CASSYSSGYNQPQHF. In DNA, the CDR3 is TGTGCCAGCAGTTACTCATCAGGGTACAATCAGCCCCAGCATTTT.

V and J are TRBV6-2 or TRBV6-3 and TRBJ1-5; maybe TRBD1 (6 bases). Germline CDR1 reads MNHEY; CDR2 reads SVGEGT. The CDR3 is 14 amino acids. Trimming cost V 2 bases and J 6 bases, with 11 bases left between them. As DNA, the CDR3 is TGTGCCAGCAGTTACGGGGGGGCGGGTCAGCCCCAGCATTTT. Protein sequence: CASSYGGAGQPQHF.

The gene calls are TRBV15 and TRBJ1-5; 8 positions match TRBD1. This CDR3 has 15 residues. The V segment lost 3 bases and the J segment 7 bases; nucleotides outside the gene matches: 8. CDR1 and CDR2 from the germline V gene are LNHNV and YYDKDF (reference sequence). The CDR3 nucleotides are TGTGCCACCAGCAGGGGACAGGCCTCTGGCCAGCCCCAGCATTTT. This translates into CATSRGQASGQPQHF.

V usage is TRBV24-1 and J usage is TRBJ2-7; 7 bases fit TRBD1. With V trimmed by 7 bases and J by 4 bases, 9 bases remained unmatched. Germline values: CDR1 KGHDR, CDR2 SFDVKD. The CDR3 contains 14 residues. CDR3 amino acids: CATRRQGPLYEQYF. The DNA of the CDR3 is TGTGCCACCAGACGACAGGGTCCCCTTTACGAGCAGTACTTC.

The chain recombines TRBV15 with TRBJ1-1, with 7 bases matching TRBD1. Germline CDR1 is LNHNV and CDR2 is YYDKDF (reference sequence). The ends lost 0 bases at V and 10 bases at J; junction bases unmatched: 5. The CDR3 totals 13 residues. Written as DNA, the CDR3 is TGTGCCACCAGCAGAGATGGACAGGAGAGAGCTTTCTTT. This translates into CATSRDGQERAFF.

CDR3 DNA: TGTGCCTGGAGTCCGCACGGGGGTGGCTACGAGCAGTACTTC. Translated: CAWSPHGGGYEQYF. This rearrangement joins TRBV30 to TRBJ2-7; weak D call: TRBD2 (6 bases). The germline V gene encodes CDR1 GTSNPN and CDR2 SVGIG (reference sequence). CDR3 length equals 14 residues. The germline V and J ends were trimmed by 2 bases and 3 bases, with 14 bases remaining between them.

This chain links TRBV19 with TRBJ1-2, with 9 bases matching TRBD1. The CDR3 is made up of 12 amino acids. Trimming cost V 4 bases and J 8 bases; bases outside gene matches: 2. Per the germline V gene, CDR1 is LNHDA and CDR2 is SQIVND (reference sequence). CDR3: CASSTGTGGYTF. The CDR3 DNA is TGTGCCAGTAGTACCGGGACAGGGGGCTACACCTTC.

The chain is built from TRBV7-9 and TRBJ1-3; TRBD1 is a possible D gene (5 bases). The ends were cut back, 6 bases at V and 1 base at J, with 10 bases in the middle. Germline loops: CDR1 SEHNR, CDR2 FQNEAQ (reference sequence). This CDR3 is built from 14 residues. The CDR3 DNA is TGTGCCAGCAGTCGAGCAGGGTCTGGAAACACCATATATTTT. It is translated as CASSRAGSGNTIYF. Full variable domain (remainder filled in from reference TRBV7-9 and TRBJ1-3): DTGVSQNPRHKITKRGQNVTFRCDPISEHNRLYWYRQTLGQGPEFLTYFQNEAQLEKSRLLSDRFSAERPKGSFSTLEIQRTEQGDSAMYLCASSRAGSGNTIYFGEGSWLTVV.